A selection of T cell receptor beta chains follows, all from one sample in a study of T cell repertoires in cytomegalovirus infection. MiXCR, run by TCRdb on the reads, gives a single entry per CDR3 protein. This table holds 900,000 to 950,000 distinct CDR3 sequences, around 32% found once. These receptors have no known antigen. Here the sequenced sample was cultured CD8+ T cells from PBMCs, taken from culture after CMV antigen stimulation. Receptors were obtained from a human donor in good health (CMV status not recorded). Some clones in this sample may be carry-over from other donors' samples. Each CDR3 is given with its conserved first and last residue. D genes are given only for firm matches. Expanded clones get a size class; other rows say once, few or many, or leave the size out.

>-|TRBJ2-1|TRBV12-5|TRBD1
CASGPTGVEQFF
TGTGCTAGTGGGCCCACAGGGGTCGAGCAGTTCTTC
>few|TRBJ2-2|TRBV6-1|-
CASKEPRELFF
TGTGCCAGTAAGGAGCCTCGGGAGCTGTTTTTT
>-|TRBJ1-5|TRBV5-1|-
CASSLGTHSNQPQHF
TGCGCCAGCAGCTTGGGTACCCATAGCAATCAGCCCCAGCATTTT
>many|TRBJ1-5|TRBV7-9|-
CASRGNSNQPQHF
TGTGCCAGCAGGGGTAATAGCAATCAGCCCCAGCATTTT
>many|TRBJ2-2|TRBV28|-
CASSLWGPGELFF
TGTGCCAGCAGTTTATGGGGGCCCGGGGAGCTGTTTTTT
>-|TRBJ1-1|TRBV10-3|-
CAISDGGNTEAFF
TGTGCCATCAGTGACGGGGGGAACACTGAAGCTTTCTTT
>-|TRBJ1-2|TRBV20-1|-
CSARNISGYTF
TGCAGTGCTAGAAACATAAGTGGCTACACCTTC
>few|TRBJ2-1|TRBV6-2/TRBV6-3|-
CASDDRGNEQFF
TGTGCCAGCGACGACCGGGGAAATGAGCAGTTCTTC
>many|TRBJ2-7|TRBV7-6|-
CASSLGGPTYEQYF
TGTGCCAGCAGCTTAGGCGGTCCAACCTACGAGCAGTACTTC
>-|TRBJ1-3|TRBV25-1|-
CAIVDPARGNTIYF
TGTGCCATTGTCGACCCCGCGCGTGGAAACACCATATATTTT
>many|TRBJ1-6|TRBV7-9|TRBD1
CASSFPGQGSHSPLHF
TGTGCCAGCAGCTTCCCGGGACAGGGGAGCCATTCACCCCTCCACTTT
>-|TRBJ2-1|TRBV7-6|TRBD1
CASQKGAQEDNEQFF
TGTGCCAGTCAAAAGGGGGCCCAGGAGGACAATGAGCAGTTCTTC
>-|TRBJ2-7|TRBV19|-
CASSRARGTDYEQYF
TGTGCCAGTAGTAGGGCCAGGGGCACTGACTACGAGCAGTACTTC
>-|TRBJ1-1|TRBV28|-
CAVSRGMNTEAFF
TGTGCCGTCTCGAGGGGAATGAACACTGAAGCTTTCTTT
>-|TRBJ1-4|TRBV9|-
CASSVGRVANEKLFF
TGTGCCAGCAGCGTAGGCCGGGTGGCTAATGAAAAACTGTTTTTT
>-|TRBJ2-6|TRBV6-1|TRBD2
CASIRGGPSGANVLTF
TGTGCCAGCATCCGGGGGGGTCCCTCTGGGGCCAACGTCCTGACTTTC
>many|TRBJ1-1|TRBV12-3/TRBV12-4|-
CASSPLSHTEAFF
TGTGCCAGCAGTCCCCTGAGCCACACTGAAGCTTTCTTT
>-|TRBJ2-2|TRBV7-8|TRBD2
CASRPGLAGDPDTGELFF
TGTGCCAGCAGACCCGGACTAGCGGGGGACCCCGACACCGGGGAGCTGTTTTTT
>few|TRBJ1-1|TRBV5-1|-
CASNPGTRVLVTEAFF
TGCGCCAGCAACCCCGGGACAAGAGTGTTAGTGACTGAAGCTTTCTTT
>-|TRBJ2-1|TRBV7-3|-
CASSRVDSRNEQFF
TGTGCCAGCTCCCGGGTGGACAGCCGCAATGAGCAGTTCTTC
>-|TRBJ2-7|TRBV7-8|-
CASSSSQQPYEQYF
TGTGCCAGCAGCTCCTCCCAGCAACCCTACGAGCAGTACTTC
>-|TRBJ2-3|TRBV2|-
CVSSAGRNTDTQYF
TGTGTCAGCAGTGCCGGCAGGAACACAGATACGCAGTATTTT
>few|TRBJ2-1|TRBV19|-
CASKSRGVYNEQFF
TGTGCCAGTAAGTCAAGGGGGGTCTACAATGAGCAGTTCTTC
>many|TRBJ2-1|TRBV7-6|TRBD2
CASSQSSGGARNEQFF
TGTGCCAGCAGCCAGTCTAGCGGGGGGGCTAGAAATGAGCAGTTCTTC
>few|TRBJ2-5|TRBV12-3/TRBV12-4|TRBD1
CASRTGTGETQYF
TGTGCCAGCAGAACTGGGACAGGAGAGACCCAGTACTTC
>-|TRBJ1-3|TRBV27|TRBD1
CASSTTGGAGNTIYF
TGTGCCAGCAGTACTACAGGGGGCGCCGGAAACACCATATATTTT
>-|TRBJ1-6|TRBV20-1|TRBD1
CSVLETGTGYSPLHF
TGCAGTGTCCTAGAGACCGGGACAGGGTATTCACCCCTCCACTTT
>few|TRBJ2-4|TRBV12-3/TRBV12-4|TRBD1
CASSSAGTGQYF
TGTGCCAGCAGTTCCGCCGGGACAGGCCAGTACTTC
>many|TRBJ1-3|TRBV7-8|TRBD1
CASSARQGKGNTIYF
TGTGCCAGCAGCGCGAGACAGGGAAAGGGAAACACCATATATTTT
>-|TRBJ1-1|TRBV7-8|-
CASSLASRGGNTEAFF
TGTGCCAGCAGCTTAGCATCCCGGGGGGGGAACACTGAAGCTTTCTTT
>-|TRBJ1-1|TRBV2|-
CASGTNTEAFF
TGTGCCAGCGGGACGAACACTGAAGCTTTCTTT
>-|TRBJ1-4|TRBV7-9|-
CASSLDSPIVNEKLFF
TGTGCCAGCAGCCTGGACAGCCCAATTGTTAATGAAAAACTGTTTTTT
>-|TRBJ1-1|TRBV19|TRBD1
CASSMTGTEAFF
TGTGCCAGTAGTATGACAGGGACTGAAGCTTTCTTT
>-|TRBJ2-2|TRBV12-3/TRBV12-4|-
CASSRPNGELFF
TGTGCCAGCAGTCGACCGAACGGGGAGCTGTTTTTT
>few|TRBJ2-7|TRBV4-1|TRBD2
CASSQVSVPAGAYEQYF
TGCGCCAGCAGCCAAGTCTCGGTACCCGCGGGGGCCTACGAGCAGTACTTC
>few|TRBJ2-5|TRBV12-3/TRBV12-4|-
CASTLGHPQETQYF
TGTGCCAGCACCTTAGGCCATCCTCAAGAGACCCAGTACTTC
>few|TRBJ2-1|TRBV19|TRBD1
CASGTGDWDEQFF
TGTGCCAGCGGGACAGGGGATTGGGATGAGCAGTTCTTC
>-|TRBJ2-1|TRBV24-1|TRBD1
CATSGSDRAYNEQFF
TGTGCCACCAGTGGGTCGGACAGGGCCTACAATGAGCAGTTCTTC
>few|TRBJ1-6|TRBV6-6|-
CASSYSIPGINSPLHF
TGTGCCAGCAGTTACTCGATTCCAGGGATTAATTCACCCCTCCACTTT
>few|TRBJ1-1|TRBV6-6|TRBD1
CASIGIGGTGVTEAFF
TGTGCCAGCATCGGGATCGGTGGGACAGGGGTGACTGAAGCTTTCTTT
>-|TRBJ1-1|TRBV19|-
CASSASFLMNTEAFF
TGTGCCAGTAGTGCCAGCTTCCTCATGAACACTGAAGCTTTCTTT
>-|TRBJ2-3|TRBV25-1|-
CASKNGAIRTDTQYF
TGTGCCAGTAAGAATGGGGCTATCCGCACAGATACGCAGTATTTT
>-|TRBJ1-1|TRBV12-3/TRBV12-4|-
CASSFPPGLAEAFF
TGTGCCAGCAGTTTCCCGCCAGGGCTGGCTGAAGCTTTCTTT
>once|TRBJ1-3|TRBV28|TRBD1
CVSSITGTVKNTIYF
TGTGTCAGCAGTATAACCGGGACAGTGAAAAACACCATATATTTT
>-|TRBJ2-7|TRBV6-2/TRBV6-3|TRBD1
CASRDRTASSYEQYF
TGTGCCAGCAGGGACAGGACGGCCAGCTCCTACGAGCAGTACTTC